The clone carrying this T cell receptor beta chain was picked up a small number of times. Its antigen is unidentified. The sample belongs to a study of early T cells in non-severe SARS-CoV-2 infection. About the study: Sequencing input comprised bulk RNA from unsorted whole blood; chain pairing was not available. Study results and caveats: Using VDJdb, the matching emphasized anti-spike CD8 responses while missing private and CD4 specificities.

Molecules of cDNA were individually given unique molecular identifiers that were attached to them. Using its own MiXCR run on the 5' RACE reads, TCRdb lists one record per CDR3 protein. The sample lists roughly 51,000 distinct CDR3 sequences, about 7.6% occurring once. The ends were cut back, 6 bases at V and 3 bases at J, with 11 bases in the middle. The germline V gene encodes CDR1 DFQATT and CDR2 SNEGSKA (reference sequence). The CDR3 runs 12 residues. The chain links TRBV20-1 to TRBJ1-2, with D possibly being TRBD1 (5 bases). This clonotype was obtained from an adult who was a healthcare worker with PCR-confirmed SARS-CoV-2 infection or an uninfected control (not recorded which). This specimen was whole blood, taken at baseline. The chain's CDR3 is CSAEGNYYGYTF. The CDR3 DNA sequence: TGCAGTGCAGAGGGGAACTACTATGGCTACACCTTC.